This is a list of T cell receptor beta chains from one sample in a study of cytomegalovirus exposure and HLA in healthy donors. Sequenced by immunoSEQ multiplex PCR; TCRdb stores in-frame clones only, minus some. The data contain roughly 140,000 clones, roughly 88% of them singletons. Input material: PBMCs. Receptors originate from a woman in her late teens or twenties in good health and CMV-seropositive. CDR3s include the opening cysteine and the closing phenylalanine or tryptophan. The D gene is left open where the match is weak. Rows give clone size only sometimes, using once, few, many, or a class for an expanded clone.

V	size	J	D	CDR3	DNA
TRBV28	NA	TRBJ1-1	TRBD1	CASSLEQGAGETEAFF	TGTGCCAGCAGTCTCGAACAGGGGGCCGGGGAAACTGAAGCTTTCTTT
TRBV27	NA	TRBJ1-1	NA	CASRIFAGTNTEAFF	TGTGCCAGCAGAATATTCGCGGGCACGAACACTGAAGCTTTCTTT
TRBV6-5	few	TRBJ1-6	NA	CASSYSGGRDSPLHF	TGTGCCAGCAGTTACTCAGGGGGTAGAGATTCACCCCTCCACTTT
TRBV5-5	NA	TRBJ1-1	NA	CASSLLPSGMNTEAFF	TGTGCCAGCAGCTTGTTGCCATCAGGGATGAACACTGAAGCTTTCTTT
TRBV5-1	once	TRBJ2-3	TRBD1	CASSKGQGRGTDTQYF	TGCGCCAGCAGCAAGGGACAGGGGAGGGGGACAGATACGCAGTATTTT
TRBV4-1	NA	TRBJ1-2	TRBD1	CASSPGQGPLYGYTF	TGCGCCAGCAGCCCAGGACAGGGGCCGCTCTATGGCTACACCTTC
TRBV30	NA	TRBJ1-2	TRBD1	CALRTGGSSNYGYTF	TGTGCCCTTCGGACAGGGGGCAGTTCTAACTATGGCTACACCTTC
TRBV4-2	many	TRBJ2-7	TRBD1	CASSQGQGDSYEQYF	TGTGCCAGCAGCCAAGGACAGGGGGACTCCTACGAGCAGTACTTC
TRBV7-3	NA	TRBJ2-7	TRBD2	CASSLSASGTQRDEQYF	TGTGCCAGCAGCTTATCGGCTAGCGGGACCCAGCGGGACGAGCAGTACTTC
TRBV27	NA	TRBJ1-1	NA	CASSFHRFMNTEAFF	TGTGCCAGCAGTTTCCACAGATTTATGAACACTGAAGCTTTCTTT
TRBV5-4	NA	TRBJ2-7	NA	CASSLEPQSIYEQYF	TGTGCCAGCAGCTTGGAGCCCCAATCGATCTACGAGCAGTACTTC
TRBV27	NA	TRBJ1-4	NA	CASSPQYHEKLFF	TGTGCCAGCAGTCCACAGTATCATGAAAAACTGTTTTTT
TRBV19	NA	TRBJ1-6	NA	CASTATGGHNSPLHF	TGTGCCAGTACCGCAACGGGGGGGCATAATTCACCCCTCCACTTT
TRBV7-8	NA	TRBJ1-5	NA	CASSLIEGEPQHF	TGTGCCAGCAGCCTCATCGAGGGTGAGCCCCAGCATTTT
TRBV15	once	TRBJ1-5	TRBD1	CATSRQSFRGQPQHF	TGTGCCACCAGCAGACAAAGCTTCAGGGGGCAGCCCCAGCATTTT
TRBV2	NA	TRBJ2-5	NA	CASSVGGGVETQYF	TGTGCCAGCAGTGTAGGTGGCGGGGTTGAGACCCAGTACTTC
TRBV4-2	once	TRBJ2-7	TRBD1	CASRDRVGQYF	TGTGCCAGCAGAGACAGGGTCGGGCAGTACTTC
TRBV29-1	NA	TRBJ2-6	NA	CSVSGDRTGANVLTF	TGCAGCGTTTCAGGGGATCGTACTGGGGCCAACGTCCTGACTTTC
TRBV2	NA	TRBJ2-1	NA	CASSVPGSSYNEQFF	TGTGCCAGCAGTGTACCGGGGAGCTCCTACAATGAGCAGTTCTTC
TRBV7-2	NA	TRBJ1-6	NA	CASSLEGEISPLHF	TGTGCCAGCAGCTTGGAGGGCGAGATTTCACCCCTCCACTTT